This T cell receptor beta chain was recovered during a study of PD-L1 blockade in urothelial cancer. The time point was: pretreatment peripheral blood. Metastatic or locally advanced urothelial carcinoma was present in the patients. Trimming took 4 bases from V and 6 from J; bases not matched to a gene: 6. The CDR3 sequence is 14 residues long. Germline CDR1 SGHTA, CDR2 FQGTGA. Method: immunoSEQ multiplex PCR; TCRdb's copy keeps in-frame clones and lacks some. The sample comprises about 53,000 clones, around 85% of which are singletons, and roughly 15% rests with the top ten. The chain is built from TRBV7-3 and TRBJ2-5; the match to TRBD2 covers 9 bases. This clonotype was sampled from a woman aged 55-69 years with urothelial cancer. Source: PBMCs, taken around atezolizumab (anti-PD-L1) treatment. CDR3 in DNA: TGTGCCAGCAGCTCCGGCGGGGGGGCGCAGACCCAGTACTTC. Its translation: CASSSGGGAQTQYF.